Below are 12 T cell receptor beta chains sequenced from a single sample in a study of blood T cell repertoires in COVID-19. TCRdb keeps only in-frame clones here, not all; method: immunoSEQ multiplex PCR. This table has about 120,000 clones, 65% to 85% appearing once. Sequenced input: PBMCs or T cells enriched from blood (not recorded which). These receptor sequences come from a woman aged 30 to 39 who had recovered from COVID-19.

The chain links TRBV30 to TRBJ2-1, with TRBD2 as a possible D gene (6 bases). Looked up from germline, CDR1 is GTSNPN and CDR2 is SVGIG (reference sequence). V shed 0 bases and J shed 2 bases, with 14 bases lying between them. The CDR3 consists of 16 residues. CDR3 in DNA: TGTGCCTGGAGTGTTAAGTCGGGAGTAACCTACAATGAGCAGTTCTTC. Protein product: CAWSVKSGVTYNEQFF.

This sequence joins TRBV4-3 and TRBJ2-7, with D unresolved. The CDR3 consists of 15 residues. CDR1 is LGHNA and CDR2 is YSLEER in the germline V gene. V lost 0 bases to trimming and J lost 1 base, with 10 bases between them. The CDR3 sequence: CASSQDYGSSYEQYF. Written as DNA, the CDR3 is TGCGCCAGCAGCCAAGATTATGGTAGTTCCTACGAGCAGTACTTC.

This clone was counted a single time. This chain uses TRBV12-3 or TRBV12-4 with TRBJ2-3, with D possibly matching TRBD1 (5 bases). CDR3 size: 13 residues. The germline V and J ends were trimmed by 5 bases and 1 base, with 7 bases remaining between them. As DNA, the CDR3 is TGTGCCAGCAGTAAACAGGGCACAGATACGCAGTATTTT. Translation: CASSKQGTDTQYF.

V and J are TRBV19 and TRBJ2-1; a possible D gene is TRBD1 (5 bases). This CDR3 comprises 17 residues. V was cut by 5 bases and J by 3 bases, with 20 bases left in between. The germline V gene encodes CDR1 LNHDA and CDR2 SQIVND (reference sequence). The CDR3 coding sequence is TGTGCCAGTAGTCCTCTTGGTAGGGGATCGAGCTACAATGAGCAGTTCTTC. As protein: CASSPLGRGSSYNEQFF.

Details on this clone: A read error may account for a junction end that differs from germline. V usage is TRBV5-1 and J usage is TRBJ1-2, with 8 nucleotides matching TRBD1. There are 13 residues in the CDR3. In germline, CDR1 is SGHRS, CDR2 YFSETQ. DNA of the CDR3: TGCGCCAGCAGATTGGACAGGGACTATGGCTACACCTTC. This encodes CASRLDRDYGYTF.

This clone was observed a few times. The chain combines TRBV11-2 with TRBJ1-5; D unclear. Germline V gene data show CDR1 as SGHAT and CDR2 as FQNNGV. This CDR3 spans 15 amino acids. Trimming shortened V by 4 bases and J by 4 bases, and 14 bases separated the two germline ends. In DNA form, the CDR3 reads TGTGCCAGCAGCTCCCTCCGAGGGATTAATCAGCCCCAGCATTTT. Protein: CASSSLRGINQPQHF.

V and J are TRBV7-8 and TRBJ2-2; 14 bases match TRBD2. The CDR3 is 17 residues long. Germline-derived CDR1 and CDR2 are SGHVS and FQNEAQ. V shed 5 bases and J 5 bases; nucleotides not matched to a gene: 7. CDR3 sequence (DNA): TGTGCCAGCAGCCGGGGACTAGCGGGAGCCGGGACCGGGGAGCTGTTTTTT. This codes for CASSRGLAGAGTGELFF.

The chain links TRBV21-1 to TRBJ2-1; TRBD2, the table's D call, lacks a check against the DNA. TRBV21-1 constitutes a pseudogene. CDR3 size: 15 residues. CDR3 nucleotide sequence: TGTGCCAGCAGCAAAGATGGGAGTAAGGCCAATGAGCAGTTCTTC. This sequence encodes CASSKDGSKANEQFF.

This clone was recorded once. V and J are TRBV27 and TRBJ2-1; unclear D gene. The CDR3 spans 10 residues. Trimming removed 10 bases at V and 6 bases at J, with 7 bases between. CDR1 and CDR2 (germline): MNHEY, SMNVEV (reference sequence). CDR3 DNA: TGTGCCACCCCCAGCAATGAGCAGTTCTTC. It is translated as CATPSNEQFF.

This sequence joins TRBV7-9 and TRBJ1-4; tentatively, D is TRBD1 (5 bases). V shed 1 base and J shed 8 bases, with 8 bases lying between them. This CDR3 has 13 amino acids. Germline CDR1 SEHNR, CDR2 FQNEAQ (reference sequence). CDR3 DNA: TGTGCCAGCAGCTTAGGGGGCGGCGAAAAACTGTTTTTT. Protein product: CASSLGGGEKLFF.

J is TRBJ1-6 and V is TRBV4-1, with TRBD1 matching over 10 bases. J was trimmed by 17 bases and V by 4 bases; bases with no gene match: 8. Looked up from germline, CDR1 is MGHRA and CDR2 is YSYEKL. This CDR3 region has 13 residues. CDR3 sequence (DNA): TGCGCCAGCAGCCGTCCCGGGACAGGGGAAGTCCACTTT. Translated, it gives CASSRPGTGEVHF.

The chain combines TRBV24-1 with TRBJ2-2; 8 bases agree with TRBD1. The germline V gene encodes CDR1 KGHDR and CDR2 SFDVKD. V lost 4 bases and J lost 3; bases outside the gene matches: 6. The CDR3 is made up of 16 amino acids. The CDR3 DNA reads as TGTGCCACCAGTGACCCAGACAGGGGTGACACCGGGGAGCTGTTTTTT. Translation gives CATSDPDRGDTGELFF.